This T cell receptor beta chain was sequenced for a study of cytomegalovirus exposure and HLA in healthy donors. Method: immunoSEQ multiplex PCR; TCRdb's copy keeps in-frame clones and lacks some. In the table there are under 200,000 clones, under 90% of which are singletons. The germline gives CDR1 SGHTS, CDR2 YDEGEE. This CDR3 spans 14 amino acids. V shed 0 bases and J 2 bases; nucleotides not matched to a gene: 2. Sequenced: PBMCs. This clonotype was sampled from a man aged 18 to 30 in good health and CMV-seropositive. J is TRBJ2-7 and V is TRBV5-8, with 7 bases identical to TRBD2. Here the CDR3 reads CASSLDAGAYEQYF. The CDR3, as DNA: TGTGCCAGCAGCTTGGATGCGGGAGCCTACGAGCAGTACTTC.